These 24 T cell receptor beta chains were sequenced from one sample in a study of cytomegalovirus exposure and HLA in healthy donors. The primer mix had 60 Vbeta and 13 Jbeta primers. Sequencing used immunoSEQ multiplex PCR; TCRdb keeps in-frame clones, though not all of them. In the table there are tens of thousands of clones, roughly four fifths of which are singletons. Specimen: PBMCs. The receptors stem from a man aged 25-40 years in good health and CMV-seronegative.

The gene calls are TRBV5-6 and TRBJ1-2, with unresolved D. Germline-derived CDR1 and CDR2 are SGHDT and YYEEEE. Trimming left V 0 bases short and J 3 bases short, with 9 bases between. This CDR3 comprises 14 residues. The CDR3 here is CASSLAGVHYGYTF. Written as DNA, the CDR3 is TGTGCCAGCAGCTTGGCCGGGGTTCACTATGGCTACACCTTC. Complete variable domain (other parts from reference TRBV5-6 and TRBJ1-2): DAGVTQSPTHLIKTRGQQVTLRCSPKSGHDTVSWYQQALGQGPQFIFQYYEEEERQRGNFPDRFSGHQFPNYSSELNVNALLLGDSALYLCASSLAGVHYGYTFGSGTRLTVV.

The chain combines TRBV4-1 with TRBJ2-7, with TRBD2 matching over 7 bases. V lost 0 bases and J lost 3; bases outside the gene matches: 8. CDR1 and CDR2 (germline): MGHRA, YSYEKL. CDR3 size: 16 residues. This chain's CDR3 is CASSQDAAGDHYEQYV. CDR3 bases: TGCGCCAGCAGCCAAGATGCGGCGGGAGACCACTACGAGCAGTACGTC.

Regarding this clone: The same CDR3 arises from other DNA sequences in this sample as well. The chain is built from TRBV10-3 and TRBJ2-5, with 9 bases identical to TRBD1. Germline CDR1 and CDR2: ENHRY and SYGVKD. The CDR3 length is 13 residues. The V gene end was trimmed by 9 bases and the J gene end by 2 bases; junction bases not matched to a gene: 4. The chain's CDR3 is CAISGTGQETQYF. CDR3 DNA sequence: TGTGCCATTTCCGGGACAGGGCAAGAGACCCAGTACTTC.

Worth noting for this clone: An end of the junction differs from the germline gene, which may be a read error. This chain links TRBV7-9 with TRBJ2-7; D is undetermined. The CDR3 sequence is 11 residues long. CDR1 is SEHNR, CDR2 FQNEAQ, per germline (reference sequence). The CDR3 reads CSSSPFEEQYF. DNA for the CDR3: TGTTCCAGCAGCCCCTTCGAGGAGCAGTACTTC.

The chain uses TRBV7-3 and TRBJ2-3; TRBD2 agrees at 15 bases. V shed 6 bases and J 4 bases; nucleotides not matched to a gene: 5. CDR3 length equals 16 residues. The V gene's germline CDR1 is SGHTA and CDR2 FQGTGA. The CDR3 spells CASSSGLAGGADTQYF. CDR3 sequence (DNA): TGTGCCAGCAGTTCGGGACTAGCGGGGGGTGCAGATACGCAGTATTTT.

The CDR3 region has the DNA TGTGCCAGCAGTCCTGACCGGGACAGGGATGGCTACACCTTC. Amino acid sequence: CASSPDRDRDGYTF. The chain joins TRBV25-1 to TRBJ1-2; 9 nucleotides align to TRBD1. Germline V gene sequence: CDR1 MGHDK, CDR2 SYGVNS. V gave up 5 bases and J gave up 6 bases; unmatched junction bases: 7. The CDR3 loop spans 14 amino acids.

This clone has a handful of counts. This rearrangement joins TRBV10-3 to TRBJ1-2, with 7 bases aligning to TRBD1. This CDR3 spans 13 amino acids. Germline assignment: CDR1 ENHRY and CDR2 SYGVKD. J lost 5 bases, V lost 6 bases, and 6 bases had no gene match. CDR3 region: CAISPGQTYGYTF. In nucleotides, the CDR3 is TGTGCCATCAGCCCGGGACAGACTTATGGCTACACCTTC.

The chain recombines TRBV5-4 with TRBJ1-2, with D possibly TRBD1 on 6 matching bases. Trimming left V 0 bases short and J 8 bases short, with 20 bases between. This CDR3 region has 16 residues. The germline V gene encodes CDR1 SGHNT and CDR2 YYREEE (reference sequence). CDR3 sequence (DNA): TGTGCCAGCAGCTTGGGGGGCTTCAAGGGGGTTGAAGGCTACACCTTC. This sequence encodes CASSLGGFKGVEGYTF.

The genes are TRBV25-1 and TRBJ1-1; 9 bases are shared with TRBD1. Germline V gene sequence: CDR1 MGHDK, CDR2 SYGVNS. Trimming took 2 bases from V and 4 from J; bases not matched to a gene: 5. This CDR3 comprises 15 residues. Here the CDR3 reads CASSERADRGTEAFF. The CDR3 nucleotides read TGTGCCAGCAGTGAAAGGGCGGACAGGGGCACTGAAGCTTTCTTT.

This chain links TRBV7-8 with TRBJ1-3, with D possibly TRBD1 on 6 matching bases. The CDR3 extends over 16 amino acids. V lost 2 bases to trimming and J lost 4 bases, with 15 bases between them. Germline CDR1 SGHVS, CDR2 FQNEAQ. The CDR3 reads CASSLPGQQEGNTIYF. The CDR3 region has the DNA TGTGCCAGCAGCTTACCGGGACAACAAGAAGGAAACACCATATATTTT.

The chain joins TRBV2 to TRBJ1-5; 8 positions agree with TRBD1. Germline CDR1 reads SNHLY; CDR2 reads FYNNEI. J was trimmed by 4 bases and V by 4 bases; bases with no gene match: 12. The CDR3 contains 17 residues. The CDR3 sequence: CASSADRAVSPNQPQHF. DNA for the CDR3: TGTGCCAGCAGTGCGGACAGGGCGGTGAGTCCGAATCAGCCCCAGCATTTT. Looking up the rest from reference TRBV2 and TRBJ1-5 gives the full variable domain: EPEVTQTPSHQVTQMGQEVILRCVPISNHLYFYWYRQILGQKVEFLVSFYNNEISEKSEIFDDQFSVERPDGSNFTLKIRSTKLEDSAMYFCASSADRAVSPNQPQHFGDGTRLSIL.

This clone was seen at least ten times. The chain couples TRBV6-5 to TRBJ2-7; 9 bases are a match to TRBD1. CDR1 is MNHEY, CDR2 SVGAGI, per germline. V was pared by 8 bases and J by 2 bases, with 4 bases of the junction left unmatched. The CDR3 has 13 amino acids. The CDR3 sequence: CASGQGLTYEQYF. For the CDR3, the DNA is TGTGCCAGCGGACAGGGGCTTACCTACGAGCAGTACTTC.

The chain uses TRBV6-6 and TRBJ1-2, with D perhaps matching TRBD1 (6 bases). With 6 bases removed from V and 2 bases from J, the gap between germline ends came to 13 bases. Germline values: CDR1 MNHNY, CDR2 SVGAGI (reference sequence). The CDR3 length is 14 residues. CDR3: CASRFTGSNYGYTF. The DNA of the CDR3 is TGTGCCAGCAGGTTCACAGGGTCCAACTATGGCTACACCTTC.

The chain uses TRBV10-3 and TRBJ2-6; 12 nucleotides line up with TRBD1. Losses at the gene ends were 4 bases for V and 3 bases for J; bases not matched to a gene: 13. The CDR3 is 20 amino acids. Germline V gene lookup returns CDR1 ENHRY and CDR2 SYGVKD. The CDR3 protein is CAISVRPQGQGALGANVLTF. For the CDR3, the DNA is TGTGCCATCAGTGTCCGGCCTCAGGGACAGGGGGCGCTTGGGGCCAACGTCCTGACTTTC.

This clone was counted once. J is TRBJ1-2 and V is TRBV9; D is possibly TRBD1 (5 bases). Trimming took off 0 bases at V and 2 bases at J, with 11 bases between the two ends. The CDR3 sequence is 15 residues long. CDR1 and CDR2 from the germline V gene are SGDLS and YYNGEE. The CDR3 region has the DNA TGTGCCAGCAGCGTAGATCCTACAGGAAACTATGGCTACACCTTC. Translated, it gives CASSVDPTGNYGYTF.

The sample holds one count of this clone. Other DNA sequences in the sample encode the same CDR3. The chain couples TRBV7-9 to TRBJ1-4; TRBD1 matches 9 bases. The CDR3 is 14 amino acids. Trimming removed 6 bases from V and 5 bases from J; junction bases left unmatched: 4. The V gene's germline CDR1 is SEHNR and CDR2 FQNEAQ (reference sequence). CDR3 amino acids: CASSQTGGNEKLFF. DNA for the CDR3: TGTGCCAGCAGTCAGACAGGGGGGAATGAAAAACTGTTTTTT. Using reference TRBV7-9 and TRBJ1-4 for the parts outside the CDR3, the full variable domain is DTGVSQNPRHKITKRGQNVTFRCDPISEHNRLYWYRQTLGQGPEFLTYFQNEAQLEKSRLLSDRFSAERPKGSFSTLEIQRTEQGDSAMYLCASSQTGGNEKLFFGSGTQLSVL.

V and J are TRBV7-9 and TRBJ2-3, with 8 bases fitting TRBD2. V dropped 5 bases and J dropped 6; count of bases not matched to a gene: 7. The CDR3 sequence is 14 residues long. Germline-derived CDR1 and CDR2 are SEHNR and FQNEAQ (reference sequence). The CDR3 sequence is CASSHLSSGDTQYF. The CDR3 DNA is TGTGCCAGCAGCCACCTATCTAGCGGGGATACGCAGTATTTT.

The chain is built from TRBV7-9 and TRBJ2-5; 10 nucleotides match TRBD2. Germline V gene lookup returns CDR1 SEHNR and CDR2 FQNEAQ (reference sequence). The CDR3 is 14 residues long. V dropped 4 bases and J dropped 3; count of bases not matched to a gene: 2. The DNA for the CDR3 is TGTGCCAGCAGCTCCCTAGCGGGGGAAGAGACCCAGTACTTC. This translates into CASSSLAGEETQYF. The full variable domain, its missing parts supplied by reference TRBV7-9 and TRBJ2-5, is DTGVSQNPRHKITKRGQNVTFRCDPISEHNRLYWYRQTLGQGPEFLTYFQNEAQLEKSRLLSDRFSAERPKGSFSTLEIQRTEQGDSAMYLCASSSLAGEETQYFGPGTRLLVL.

The genes are TRBV5-5 and TRBJ1-1; D gene unclear. Trimming stripped 3 bases from V and 1 base from J, with 7 bases between. Per germline, CDR1 SGHKS and CDR2 YYEKEE (reference sequence). The CDR3 has 13 amino acids. The CDR3 here is CASSSEWNTEAFF. The CDR3 coding sequence is TGTGCCAGCAGCTCTGAGTGGAACACTGAAGCTTTCTTT.

The rearrangement uses TRBV7-2 and TRBJ2-3; TRBD2 matches 9 bases. With V trimmed by 5 bases and J by 4 bases, 4 bases remained unmatched. Looked up from germline, CDR1 is SGHTA and CDR2 is FQGNSA. CDR3 length equals 14 residues. CDR3 coding DNA: TGTGCCAGCAGCCCAGGGACTAGCCCAGATACGCAGTATTTT. Its translation is CASSPGTSPDTQYF. Full variable domain (outside the CDR3, taken from reference TRBV7-2 and TRBJ2-3): GAGVSQSPSNKVTEKGKDVELRCDPISGHTALYWYRQSLGQGLEFLIYFQGNSAPDKSGLPSDRFSAERTGGSVSTLTIQRTQQEDSAVYLCASSPGTSPDTQYFGPGTRLTVL.

This chain joins TRBV29-1 and TRBJ2-6, with D possibly TRBD1 on 6 matching bases. The CDR3 consists of 14 residues. Germline lookup yields CDR1 SQVTM and CDR2 ANQGSEA. The ends were cut back, 6 bases at V and 4 bases at J, with 13 bases in the middle. CDR3 bases: TGCAGCGTAAAAGGGGGTTCCGGGGCCAACGTCCTGACTTTC. The encoded protein is CSVKGGSGANVLTF.

The rearrangement links TRBV6-5 to TRBJ1-5, with 7 nucleotides matching TRBD1. This CDR3 region has 12 residues. The junction had 0 bases not matched to a gene; V was cut back by 5 bases and J by 5 bases. The germline CDR1 and CDR2 sequences are MNHEY and SVGAGI. The CDR3 spells CASSTGDQPQHF. The CDR3 coding sequence is TGTGCCAGCAGTACAGGGGATCAGCCCCAGCATTTT.

The chain uses TRBV5-1 and TRBJ2-1; TRBD2 aligns across 8 bases. The CDR3 covers 16 residues. Germline V gene lookup returns CDR1 SGHRS and CDR2 YFSETQ. Trimming at V came to 4 bases and at J to 4 bases, leaving 10 bases not matched to a gene. Written as DNA, the CDR3 is TGCGCCAGCAGCACAGACCCGGGACTAGTTTACAATGAGCAGTTCTTC. Translation: CASSTDPGLVYNEQFF.

This clone was detected a few times. V usage is TRBV12-5 and J usage is TRBJ2-7, with a tentative D call TRBD1 (6 bases). Germline V gene sequence: CDR1 LGHNT, CDR2 FRNRAP. The CDR3 is 13 amino acids. The ends were cut back, 5 bases at V and 7 bases at J, with 15 bases in the middle. The CDR3 loop is CASGPTGMGEQYV. CDR3 coding DNA: TGTGCTAGTGGTCCGACAGGTATGGGTGAGCAGTACGTC.